The 25 T cell receptor beta chains below were found in one sample sequenced in a study of T-cell reconstitution after alpha-beta-depleted transplantation in children. Preparation of the TCRbeta library used unique molecular identifiers. TCRdb fed the PCR reads into MiXCR, producing one record per CDR3 protein. Of around 370,000 distinct CDR3 sequences listed, 9% to 12% are singletons. The sequenced sample was PBMCs from the stem cell graft donor, obtained from the stem cell graft. The receptors stem from a human donor who donated a stem cell graft to a child with acute lymphoblastic leukemia.

The sample holds a few counts of this clonotype. The rearrangement links TRBV12-3 or TRBV12-4 to TRBJ2-5; D is undetermined. CDR3 length: 11 amino acids. V lost 6 bases and J lost 10, with 12 bases in between. In DNA, the CDR3 is TGTGCCAGCAGGAAGGACGCCAACCAGTACTTC. This codes for CASRKDANQYF.

This clonotype was recorded a few times. This chain joins TRBV7-2 and TRBJ1-1; 9 bases line up with TRBD1. V was clipped by 6 bases and J by 0 bases; unmatched bases: 5. The V gene's germline CDR1 is SGHTA and CDR2 FQGNSA. This CDR3 spans 15 amino acids. The CDR3 nucleotides read TGTGCCAGCAGTTCACAGGGGGCTGTGAACACTGAAGCTTTCTTT. This encodes CASSSQGAVNTEAFF.

The table lists this clonotype with a few counts. The V gene is TRBV7-2, the J gene TRBJ2-7; either TRBD1 or TRBD2 may supply D (6 bases each). The germline CDR1 and CDR2 sequences are SGHTA and FQGNSA. V was shortened by 5 bases and J by 5 bases, with 19 bases between the two germline ends. The CDR3 consists of 15 residues. The CDR3 reads CASSRPGRGADEQYF. CDR3 sequence (DNA): TGTGCCAGCAGCCGCCCGGGTAGGGGGGCCGACGAGCAGTACTTC.

This clonotype was counted ten times or more. The J gene is TRBJ1-1, the V gene TRBV5-8; D remains ambiguous. The CDR3 is 11 amino acids. Trimming took 2 bases from V and 7 from J, leaving 6 bases between them. Germline CDR1 SGHTS, CDR2 YDEGEE. CDR3 sequence: CASSLGIEAFF. CDR3 coding DNA: TGTGCCAGCAGCTTAGGGATTGAAGCTTTCTTT.

This clonotype was seen only a few times. The rearrangement joins TRBV10-3 to TRBJ2-3; D is unresolved. CDR3 length: 12 amino acids. Germline loops: CDR1 ENHRY, CDR2 SYGVKD. V lost 3 bases to trimming and J lost 4 bases, with 5 bases between them. The DNA for the CDR3 is TGTGCCATCAGTGACGTGGCAGATACGCAGTATTTT. It codes for CAISDVADTQYF.

There are a few counts of this clonotype. V is TRBV4-1 and J is TRBJ2-7; 11 nucleotides align to TRBD2. With V trimmed by 0 bases and J by 6 bases, 4 bases remained unmatched. Germline values: CDR1 MGHRA, CDR2 YSYEKL. The length of the CDR3 is 15 residues. CDR3 in amino acids: CASSQELAGGREQYF. Here the CDR3 DNA reads TGCGCCAGCAGCCAAGAGTTAGCGGGAGGGCGCGAGCAGTACTTC.

This clonotype came up a few times. The chain combines TRBV11-1 with TRBJ2-3; D is undetermined. CDR1 and CDR2 from the germline V gene are SGHAT and FQDESV (reference sequence). The V end lost 1 base, the J end lost 0 bases, and 17 bases lay between the germline ends. This CDR3 has 18 residues. In DNA form, the CDR3 reads TGTGCCAGCAGCTTAGATGTTTCGGGCGGATCTAGCACAGATACGCAGTATTTT. It specifies CASSLDVSGGSSTDTQYF.

This clonotype was counted ten times or more. The chain links TRBV5-1 to TRBJ1-6; the D is unclear. V gave up 0 bases and J gave up 11 bases, with 6 bases separating them. The CDR3 has 12 amino acids. Germline CDR1 SGHRS, CDR2 YFSETQ. The CDR3 bases are TGCGCCAGCAGCTTGGGGGGAACACCCCTCCACTTT. Translated: CASSLGGTPLHF.

This clonotype was observed a handful of times. The rearrangement uses TRBV7-9 and TRBJ2-3; D is uncertain. Germline CDR1 and CDR2: SEHNR and FQNEAQ (reference sequence). V was trimmed by 6 bases and J by 1 base, leaving 14 bases between them. This CDR3 contains 15 residues. CDR3 sequence reads: CASRLDLPGTDTQYF. CDR3 nucleotides: TGTGCCAGCAGACTCGACTTGCCAGGCACAGATACGCAGTATTTT.

This clonotype has only a few counts. The genes are TRBV27 and TRBJ1-5; unclear D gene. The CDR3 extends over 16 amino acids. The V end lost 0 bases, the J end lost 0 bases, and 9 bases lay between the germline ends. Germline CDR1 reads MNHEY; CDR2 reads SMNVEV (reference sequence). CDR3 sequence reads: CASSLSGGYSNQPQHF. The DNA for the CDR3 is TGTGCCAGCAGTTTATCTGGCGGCTATAGCAATCAGCCCCAGCATTTT.

The rearrangement links TRBV7-9 to TRBJ1-1, with 9 bases matching TRBD1. The V segment lost 3 bases and the J segment 11 bases; nucleotides outside the gene matches: 19. Germline CDR1 reads SEHNR; CDR2 reads FQNEAQ (reference sequence). The CDR3 has 17 amino acids. The CDR3 DNA sequence: TGTGCCAGCAGCTTGGGACGAAGCAGACAGGGGGATGGGGAGGCTTTCTTT. Protein product: CASSLGRSRQGDGEAFF.

The chain couples TRBV5-5 to TRBJ2-3; TRBD2 aligns across 14 bases. There are 17 residues in the CDR3. J lost 3 bases, V lost 0 bases, and 3 bases had no gene match. The germline gives CDR1 SGHKS, CDR2 YYEKEE (reference sequence). In nucleotides, the CDR3 is TGTGCCAGCAGCTTGGGACTAGCGGGAGGGTGGACAGATACGCAGTATTTT. The encoded protein is CASSLGLAGGWTDTQYF.

At least ten counts were recorded for this clonotype. The V gene is TRBV27, the J gene TRBJ2-7, with 13 bases aligning to TRBD2. Germline CDR1 is MNHEY and CDR2 is SMNVEV (reference sequence). The J segment lost 2 bases and the V segment lost 5 bases, leaving 3 bases of the junction unmatched. This CDR3 is built from 15 residues. In DNA form, the CDR3 reads TGTGCCAGCAGTATGGGGACTAGCGGGGCCTACGAGCAGTACTTC. Protein: CASSMGTSGAYEQYF.

This clonotype has only a few counts. This chain joins TRBV7-9 and TRBJ2-7; no clear D. V lost 4 bases and J lost 3, with 7 bases in between. The CDR3 loop spans 12 amino acids. Per germline, CDR1 SEHNR and CDR2 FQNEAQ (reference sequence). CDR3 sequence reads: CASSYNFYEQYF. In DNA, the CDR3 is TGTGCCAGCAGCTACAACTTCTACGAGCAGTACTTC.

This clonotype was seen at least ten times. The genes are TRBV6-2 or TRBV6-3 and TRBJ2-7; 9 bases agree with TRBD1. CDR1 is MNHEY, CDR2 SVGEGT, per germline. Losses at the gene ends were 6 bases for V and 3 bases for J; bases not matched to a gene: 3. The CDR3 has 13 residues. The CDR3 sequence is CASRWDRDYEQYF. The CDR3 DNA reads TGTGCCAGCAGATGGGACAGGGACTACGAGCAGTACTTC.

This clonotype turned up a few times. The V and J genes are TRBV12-3 or TRBV12-4 and TRBJ2-1; a possible D gene is TRBD2 (6 bases). This CDR3 is 17 amino acids long. V was trimmed by 4 bases and J by 0 bases, leaving 16 bases between them. CDR3: CASSSSLGGSSYNEQFF. The CDR3 DNA reads TGTGCCAGCAGTTCCTCGTTGGGGGGTAGCTCCTACAATGAGCAGTTCTTC.

This clonotype was counted between two and nine times. This chain connects TRBV7-2 to TRBJ2-7; D unclear. Trimming cost V 3 bases and J 6 bases, with 9 bases left between them. The CDR3 runs 12 residues. Germline CDR1 and CDR2: SGHTA and FQGNSA. The CDR3 protein is CASSFPGVEQYF. Written as DNA, the CDR3 is TGTGCCAGCAGCTTCCCGGGCGTCGAGCAGTACTTC.

The J gene is TRBJ2-1, the V gene TRBV5-1, with TRBD2 matching over 7 bases. J lost 4 bases, V lost 4 bases, and 5 bases had no gene match. Germline CDR1 reads SGHRS; CDR2 reads YFSETQ. The CDR3 is 14 amino acids. The CDR3 nucleotides read TGCGCCAGCAGCCGAGGACTAGATTACAATGAGCAGTTCTTC. Translating gives CASSRGLDYNEQFF.

The gene calls are TRBV5-1 and TRBJ2-7; TRBD2 matches 8 bases. Germline values: CDR1 SGHRS, CDR2 YFSETQ. This CDR3 comprises 15 residues. V lost 0 bases and J lost 7; bases outside the gene matches: 9. The CDR3 DNA sequence: TGCGCCAGCAGCTTGGCCAGCGGGAGTTCTCGGGAGCAGTACTTC. Amino acids: CASSLASGSSREQYF.

This clonotype was counted only a few times. This chain links TRBV9 with TRBJ2-1, with 14 bases aligning to TRBD2. The CDR3 has 17 residues. Per germline, CDR1 SGDLS and CDR2 YYNGEE. The V and J ends lost 1 base and 7 bases, in that order; junction bases with no gene match: 7. The chain's CDR3 is CASSVSPGLAGENEQFF. Here the CDR3 DNA reads TGTGCCAGCAGCGTATCCCCGGGACTAGCGGGAGAAAATGAGCAGTTCTTC.

J is TRBJ2-3 and V is TRBV7-3; D may be TRBD2 (5 bases). CDR3 length equals 15 residues. V lost 2 bases, J lost 5 bases, and 14 bases lay in between. Looked up from germline, CDR1 is SGHTA and CDR2 is FQGTGA. The CDR3 DNA is TGTGCCAGCAGCTTAGGTCCGACTATTGTAGATACGCAGTATTTT. This codes for CASSLGPTIVDTQYF.

This clonotype showed up many times. V usage is TRBV6-5 and J usage is TRBJ2-7; weak D call: TRBD2 (6 bases). The CDR3 has 12 residues. V gave up 6 bases and J gave up 3 bases, with 9 bases separating them. Germline V gene lookup returns CDR1 MNHEY and CDR2 SVGAGI. Here the CDR3 reads CASSGGVYEQYF. For the CDR3, the DNA is TGTGCCAGCAGCGGAGGGGTCTACGAGCAGTACTTC.

V usage is TRBV12-3 or TRBV12-4 and J usage is TRBJ2-3, with TRBD1 matching over 8 bases. After removal of 6 bases from V and 2 bases from J, the junction contained 7 bases not matched to a gene. The CDR3 covers 15 residues. Here the CDR3 DNA reads TGTGCCAGCAGACTAACAGGGGGATTCACAGATACGCAGTATTTT. Amino acid sequence: CASRLTGGFTDTQYF.

In this sample, this clonotype turned up a few times. The rearrangement joins TRBV4-1 to TRBJ2-7, with D possibly TRBD2 on 6 matching bases. Trimming removed 1 base from V and 2 bases from J, with 12 bases in between. The CDR3 totals 15 residues. The germline gives CDR1 MGHRA, CDR2 YSYEKL. Here the CDR3 reads CASSQGFRTTYEQYF. CDR3 bases: TGCGCCAGCAGCCAAGGGTTCCGGACTACCTACGAGCAGTACTTC.

This clonotype was seen many times. This chain links TRBV28 with TRBJ1-1; 7 nucleotides align to TRBD1. This CDR3 is 14 amino acids long. With 8 bases clipped from V and 2 bases from J, the junction kept 8 bases outside the gene matches. The germline CDR1 and CDR2 sequences are MDHEN and SYDVKM. In nucleotides, the CDR3 is TGTGCCAGCTCCCTCGGGACAGAAAACACTGAAGCTTTCTTT. Encoded protein: CASSLGTENTEAFF.